The T cell receptor (beta chain) described here comes from a study of cytomegalovirus exposure and HLA in healthy donors. Across the study: The roughly 130 validation repertoires used the same platform as the 650 to 850 first-cohort repertoires, a later analysis reported.

Some clones are missing from TCRdb's copy, which holds only in-frame ones; the method was immunoSEQ multiplex PCR. Of about 71,000 clones listed, 94% are singletons. As for this clone: Its antigen is undetermined.

Whole-study findings and limits: First-cohort TCR clusters tended to co-occur in the 130 or so validation repertoires, a later analysis found. Using the classifier, cytomegalovirus status was reportedly diagnosed with high specificity and sensitivity.

The CDR3 spans 15 residues. CDR1 is KGHSH and CDR2 is LQKENI in the germline V gene. V gave up 6 bases and J gave up 3 bases, with 18 bases separating them. These donors were members of the approximately 110-subject validation cohort, a group separate from the approximately 670-subject first cohort. The clonotype comes from a woman aged 18-29 years in good health and CMV-seronegative. The rearrangement joins TRBV18 to TRBJ2-7, with a tentative D call TRBD1 (6 bases). Sequencing used PBMCs. For the CDR3, the DNA is TGTGCCAGCTCGTCCATGAGACAGGTGGGCTACGAGCAGTACTTC. This gives the protein CASSSMRQVGYEQYF.